Below, 20 T cell receptor beta chains from the same sample are listed, as sequenced in a study of T cells in localized non-small cell lung cancer. Produced via immunoSEQ multiplex PCR; TCRdb's table is partial and in-frame only. The data hold 25,000 to 30,000 clones, with about 90% observed a single time. The specimen comprised peripheral blood mononuclear cells, sampled before any cancer treatment. The receptors shown here come from a woman aged 35 to 75 with stage III lung adenocarcinoma.

This chain links TRBV5-4 with TRBJ2-2, with a possible D match to TRBD2 (7 bases). CDR3 length: 15 residues. Looked up from germline, CDR1 is SGHNT and CDR2 is YYREEE (reference sequence). V was clipped by 6 bases and J by 6 bases, with 18 bases between them. CDR3 region: CASTRRGGLSGELFF. DNA of the CDR3: TGTGCCAGCACCCGGAGGGGGGGCCTATCCGGGGAGCTGTTTTTT.

The chain recombines TRBV6-1 with TRBJ2-7, with 11 bases that match TRBD1. CDR1 MNHNS and CDR2 SASEGT come from the germline V gene. Trimming removed 4 bases from V and 7 bases from J; junction bases left unmatched: 3. This CDR3 has 13 amino acids. CDR3 protein: CASSGTGGWEQYF. The DNA of the CDR3 is TGTGCCAGCAGTGGGACAGGGGGCTGGGAGCAGTACTTC.

The chain is built from TRBV28 and TRBJ1-3, with 8 bases that match TRBD1. V shed 5 bases and J 4 bases; nucleotides not matched to a gene: 4. CDR1 is MDHEN and CDR2 is SYDVKM in the germline V gene. The CDR3 runs to 14 residues. Here the CDR3 DNA reads TGTGCCAGCAGTAAGACAGGGGCCGGAAACACCATATATTTT. It is translated as CASSKTGAGNTIYF.

V usage is TRBV19 and J usage is TRBJ2-6; D unresolved. Trimming left V 9 bases short and J 0 bases short, with 12 bases between. The CDR3 consists of 15 residues. The V gene's germline CDR1 is LNHDA and CDR2 SQIVND (reference sequence). CDR3 bases: TGTGCCAGCGAAAAGCAGATCTCTGGGGCCAACGTCCTGACTTTC. Translation gives CASEKQISGANVLTF.

This sequence joins TRBV11-2 and TRBJ2-3, with a weak D call TRBD1 (5 bases). V shed 0 bases and J shed 2 bases, with 6 bases lying between them. This CDR3 has 14 amino acids. Germline CDR1 is SGHAT and CDR2 is FQNNGV. The CDR3, as DNA: TGTGCCAGCAGCTTAGACAGGGTCACAGATACGCAGTATTTT. Translation gives CASSLDRVTDTQYF.

In nucleotides, the CDR3 is TGTGCCAGCAGCACAGGGGGGACAGGGGGCACCGGGGAGCTGTTTTTT. Translating it yields CASSTGGTGGTGELFF. The chain uses TRBV11-3 and TRBJ2-2; 11 bases are a match to TRBD1. The length of the CDR3 is 16 residues. V dropped 5 bases and J dropped 4; count of bases not matched to a gene: 6. Germline V gene sequence: CDR1 SGHNT, CDR2 YENEEA.

This chain connects TRBV6-5 to TRBJ2-7, with a weak D call TRBD1 (5 bases). This CDR3 has 12 amino acids. V gave up 7 bases and J gave up 7 bases, with 14 bases separating them. Germline CDR1 is MNHEY and CDR2 is SVGAGI. CDR3 residues: CASTTEFGEQYF. CDR3 nucleotides: TGTGCCAGCACGACAGAGTTTGGGGAGCAGTACTTC.

V usage is TRBV18 and J usage is TRBJ1-1; 9 nucleotides match TRBD1. This CDR3 has 17 amino acids. Trimming took 3 bases from V and 0 from J; bases not matched to a gene: 8. The germline CDR1 and CDR2 sequences are KGHSH and LQKENI. CDR3 protein: CASSPYGTGIMNTEAFF. DNA of the CDR3: TGTGCCAGCTCACCTTACGGGACAGGGATCATGAACACTGAAGCTTTCTTT.

The chain uses TRBV30 and TRBJ2-7; no clear D. In germline, CDR1 is GTSNPN, CDR2 SVGIG (reference sequence). This CDR3 spans 11 amino acids. Between the trimmed V and J ends, which lost 0 bases and 4 bases, there was a span of 4 bases. DNA for the CDR3: TGTGCCTGGAGTGTACAATACGAGCAGTACTTC. This sequence encodes CAWSVQYEQYF. Supplemented by reference TRBV30 and TRBJ2-7, the full variable domain reads SQTIHQWPATLVQPVGSPLSLECTVEGTSNPNLYWYRQAAGRGLQLLFYSVGIGQISSEVPQNLSASRPQDRQFILSSKKLLLSDSGFYLCAWSVQYEQYFGPGTRLTVT.

This CDR3 reads CASSESLFTPLNEQYF. Here the CDR3 DNA reads TGTGCCAGCAGTGAAAGTCTATTTACGCCCCTGAACGAGCAGTACTTC. The J gene is TRBJ2-7, the V gene TRBV6-1; D is undetermined. CDR1 is MNHNS, CDR2 SASEGT, per germline. V shed 2 bases and J shed 5 bases, with 19 bases lying between them. The CDR3 is made up of 16 amino acids.

CDR3 residues: CATSREGGMNTEAFF. The CDR3, as DNA: TGTGCCACCAGCAGAGAGGGGGGGATGAACACTGAAGCTTTCTTT. The rearrangement uses TRBV15 and TRBJ1-1, with D perhaps matching TRBD1 (5 bases). Germline assignment: CDR1 LNHNV and CDR2 YYDKDF (reference sequence). V dropped 0 bases and J dropped 0 bases, with 8 bases sitting between them. The CDR3 is 15 residues long. The variable domain in full, completed from reference TRBV15 and TRBJ1-1, reads DAMVIQNPRYQVTQFGKPVTLSCSQTLNHNVMYWYQQKSSQAPKLLFHYYDKDFNNEADTPDNFQSRRPNTSFCFLDIRSPGLGDTAMYLCATSREGGMNTEAFFGQGTRLTVV.

The chain carries TRBV27 and TRBJ2-7, with 13 bases fitting TRBD2. With 4 bases clipped from V and 6 bases from J, the junction kept 3 bases outside the gene matches. The CDR3 covers 14 residues. The germline V gene has CDR1 MNHEY and CDR2 SMNVEV (reference sequence). The DNA of the CDR3 is TGTGCCAGCAGTTGGACTAGCGGGAGTAGCGAGCAGTACTTC. Protein product: CASSWTSGSSEQYF.

This clone showed up just a few times. J is TRBJ2-5 and V is TRBV18; D gene unclear. The germline V gene encodes CDR1 KGHSH and CDR2 LQKENI. This CDR3 is built from 13 residues. Deletions cut 2 bases from V and 5 bases from J, with 9 bases between. DNA for the CDR3: TGTGCCAGCTCACCAGGTCTTCTTGAGACCCAGTACTTC. It codes for CASSPGLLETQYF.

CDR3 region: CASAGDGNQPQHF. CDR3 bases: TGTGCCAGCGCAGGGGATGGCAATCAGCCCCAGCATTTT. The rearrangement links TRBV2 to TRBJ1-5; D may be TRBD1 (6 bases). The CDR3 is 13 amino acids. The germline V gene encodes CDR1 SNHLY and CDR2 FYNNEI. Trimming cost V 8 bases and J 2 bases, with 10 bases left between them.

This sequence joins TRBV4-2 and TRBJ1-4; the match to TRBD1 covers 8 bases. CDR1 is LGHNA and CDR2 is YNFKEQ in the germline V gene. The junction had 5 bases not matched to a gene; V was cut back by 0 bases and J by 5 bases. This CDR3 has 16 residues. As DNA, the CDR3 is TGTGCCAGCAGCCAAGAGTCCGGGACAGGAAATGAAAAACTGTTTTTT. Its protein is CASSQESGTGNEKLFF.

The chain joins TRBV2 to TRBJ2-7; 11 bases line up with TRBD2. Germline V gives CDR1 SNHLY, CDR2 FYNNEI. The CDR3 is made up of 13 amino acids. The V segment lost 10 bases and the J segment 4 bases; nucleotides outside the gene matches: 6. The CDR3 reads CAITSGSRYEQYF. The DNA of the CDR3 is TGTGCCATAACTAGCGGGAGTCGGTACGAGCAGTACTTC.

V and J are TRBV6-1 and TRBJ2-2, with TRBD1 as a possible D gene (6 bases). The CDR3 is 15 amino acids. Germline assignment: CDR1 MNHNS and CDR2 SASEGT. Trimming pared 6 bases from V and 4 bases from J, leaving 15 bases between. Here the CDR3 DNA reads TGTGCCAGCAGGGAGCCAGGGGAATCCACCGGGGAGCTGTTTTTT. As protein: CASREPGESTGELFF.

The chain couples TRBV2 to TRBJ1-4; D is possibly TRBD1 (5 bases). Germline CDR1 is SNHLY and CDR2 is FYNNEI. This CDR3 has 16 residues. Trimming pared 3 bases from V and 5 bases from J, leaving 16 bases between. The CDR3 spells CASSEWDPGRNEKLFF. The DNA for the CDR3 is TGTGCCAGCAGTGAGTGGGACCCGGGGAGGAATGAAAAACTGTTTTTT.

The genes are TRBV28 and TRBJ2-2, with 12 bases fitting TRBD2. The CDR3 loop spans 16 amino acids. V shed 4 bases, J shed 0 bases, and the junction held 0 bases outside the gene matches. Germline-derived CDR1 and CDR2 are MDHEN and SYDVKM. CDR3 nucleotides: TGTGCCAGCAGTTCTAGCGGGAGGGCGAACACCGGGGAGCTGTTTTTT. It codes for CASSSSGRANTGELFF.

V is TRBV5-1 and J is TRBJ2-1, with 9 bases aligning to TRBD2. CDR1 and CDR2 (germline): SGHRS, YFSETQ. The CDR3 consists of 14 residues. V trimming: 9 bases; J trimming: 5 bases; junction bases outside the gene matches: 9. CDR3 sequence reads: CATHSGRADNEQFF. CDR3 bases: TGCGCCACCCATAGCGGGAGAGCAGACAATGAGCAGTTCTTC.